This T cell receptor (beta chain) is drawn from a study of T cell repertoires in cytomegalovirus infection. About the study: The public TCR beta signatures pointed to both CMV infection and matching HLA type.

A word on this clonotype: Antigen specificity is unknown.

TCRdb re-derived calls from the reads in MiXCR, one entry per CDR3 protein. Seen here are 350,000 to 400,000 distinct CDR3 sequences, nearly 35% observed once, and the top ten hold about 13%. Germline CDR1 and CDR2: LNHDA and SQIVND (reference sequence). V lost 2 bases and J 7 bases, leaving 9 bases between the germline ends. This CDR3 contains 13 residues. The genes are TRBV19 and TRBJ1-5; unclear D gene. This material consisted of cultured PBMCs, taken from culture after CMV antigen stimulation. The clonotype originates from a human donor in good health (CMV status not recorded). Some clones in this sample may be carry-over from other donors' samples. This chain's CDR3 is CASSINEGQPQHF. Written as DNA, the CDR3 is TGTGCCAGTAGTATAAATGAGGGACAGCCCCAGCATTTT.